These 3 T cell receptor beta chains came from one sample sequenced in a study of shared clonotypes between healthy human individuals. Sequencing was performed with immunoSEQ multiplex PCR; in TCRdb, only in-frame clones are kept and a portion is missing. This sample has under 2,500,000 clones, with roughly 95% found just once. Sequencing was carried out using naive CD4+ T cells sorted from blood. The subset: CD45RA+ positively selected. Every receptor here comes from a young man in good health.

The rearrangement uses TRBV6-5 and TRBJ1-3, with 9 bases identical to TRBD1. Germline V gene lookup returns CDR1 MNHEY and CDR2 SVGAGI. The CDR3 is 15 amino acids. V shed 8 bases and J 4 bases; nucleotides not matched to a gene: 9. Written as DNA, the CDR3 is TGTGCCAGCGGGACAGGGCGGACGACAGGAAACACCATATATTTT. Its protein product is CASGTGRTTGNTIYF.

CDR3 nucleotide sequence: TGTGCCAGCAGTCCTCTAGCGGGGGCCTACAATGAGCAGTTCTTC. Amino acids: CASSPLAGAYNEQFF. V gene TRBV27 combines with J gene TRBJ2-1, with 10 bases matching TRBD2. In germline, CDR1 is MNHEY, CDR2 SMNVEV (reference sequence). CDR3 size: 15 residues. V shed 5 bases and J 2 bases; nucleotides not matched to a gene: 3.

The chain couples TRBV5-1 to TRBJ1-3; D might be TRBD1 (6 bases). The germline gives CDR1 SGHRS, CDR2 YFSETQ. With 1 base removed from V and 0 bases from J, the gap between germline ends came to 11 bases. This CDR3 has 16 amino acids. The CDR3 loop is CASSLIEGGSGNTIYF. CDR3 bases: TGCGCCAGCAGCTTGATTGAAGGGGGCTCTGGAAACACCATATATTTT.